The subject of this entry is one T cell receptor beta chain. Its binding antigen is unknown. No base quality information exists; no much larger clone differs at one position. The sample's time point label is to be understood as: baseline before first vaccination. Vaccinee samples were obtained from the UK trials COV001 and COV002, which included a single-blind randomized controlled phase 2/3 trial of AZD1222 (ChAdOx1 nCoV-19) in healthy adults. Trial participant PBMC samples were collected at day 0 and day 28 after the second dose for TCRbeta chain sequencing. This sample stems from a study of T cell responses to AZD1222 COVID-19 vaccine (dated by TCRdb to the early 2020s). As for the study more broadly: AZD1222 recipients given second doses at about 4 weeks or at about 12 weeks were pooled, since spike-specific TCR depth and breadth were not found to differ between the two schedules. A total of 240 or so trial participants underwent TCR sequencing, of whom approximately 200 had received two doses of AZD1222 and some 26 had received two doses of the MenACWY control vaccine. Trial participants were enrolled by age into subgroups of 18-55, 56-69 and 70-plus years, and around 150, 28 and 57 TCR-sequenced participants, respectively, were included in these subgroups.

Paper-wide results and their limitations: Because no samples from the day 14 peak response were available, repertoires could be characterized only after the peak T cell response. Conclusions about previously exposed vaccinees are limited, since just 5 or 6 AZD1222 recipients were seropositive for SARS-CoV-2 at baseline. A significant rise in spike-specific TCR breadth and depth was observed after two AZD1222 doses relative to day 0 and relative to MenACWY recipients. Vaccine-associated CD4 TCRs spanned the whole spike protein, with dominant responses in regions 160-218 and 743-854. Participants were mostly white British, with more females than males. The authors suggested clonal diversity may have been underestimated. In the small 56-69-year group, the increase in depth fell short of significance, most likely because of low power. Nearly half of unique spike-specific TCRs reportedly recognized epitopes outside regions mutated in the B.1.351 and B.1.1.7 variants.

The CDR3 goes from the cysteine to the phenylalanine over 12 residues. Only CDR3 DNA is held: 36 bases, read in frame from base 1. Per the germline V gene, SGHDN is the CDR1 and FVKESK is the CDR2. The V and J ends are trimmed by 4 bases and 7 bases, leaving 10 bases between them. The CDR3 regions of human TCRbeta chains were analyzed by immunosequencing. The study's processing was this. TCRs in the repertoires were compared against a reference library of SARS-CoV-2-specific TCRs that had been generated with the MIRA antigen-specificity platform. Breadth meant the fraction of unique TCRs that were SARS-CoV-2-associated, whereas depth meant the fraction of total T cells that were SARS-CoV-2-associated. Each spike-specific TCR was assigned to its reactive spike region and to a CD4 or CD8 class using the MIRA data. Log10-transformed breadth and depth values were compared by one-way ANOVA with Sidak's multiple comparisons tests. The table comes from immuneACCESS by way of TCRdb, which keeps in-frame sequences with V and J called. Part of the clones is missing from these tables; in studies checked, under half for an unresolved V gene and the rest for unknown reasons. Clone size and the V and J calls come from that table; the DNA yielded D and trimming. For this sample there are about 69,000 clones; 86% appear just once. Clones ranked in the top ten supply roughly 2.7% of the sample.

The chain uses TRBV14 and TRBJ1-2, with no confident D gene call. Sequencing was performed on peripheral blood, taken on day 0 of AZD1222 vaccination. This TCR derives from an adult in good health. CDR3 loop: CASSPTRSGYTF. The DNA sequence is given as TGTGCCAGCAGCCCCACCAGGTCTGGCTACACCTTC.